Each of the 10 T cell receptor beta chains below was sequenced from the same sample in a study of Graves' ophthalmopathy and Graves' hyperthyroidism (dated by TCRdb to the late 2010s). Instrument on record: Illumina HiSeq 2000. For repertoire sequencing, TCR beta CDR3 regions were amplified from RNA transcripts. The first round of RT-PCR was done with HTBI primers and the Qiagen OneStep RT-PCR kit, and was followed by a second round of multiplex PCR, then size selection and purification. TCRdb handled the public reads itself, with Q25 trimming in fastp and clone calling in MiXCR, and kept productive beta chains. Entries are consolidated by CDR3 protein sequence, retaining the most common genes and DNA. The sample data list about 390,000 distinct CDR3 sequences, and 15% of these were observed just once. About 7% of the sample is held by the ten biggest clonotypes. The sequenced sample was peripheral blood. Every receptor here comes from a woman between 18 and 29 years old with stable Graves' hyperthyroidism. Donor details come from another sample of the same person, matched by shared clones.

This sequence joins TRBV3-1 and TRBJ2-5, with 9 bases that match TRBD2. Germline CDR1 LGHDT, CDR2 YNNKEL (reference sequence). V was clipped by 0 bases and J by 2 bases; unmatched bases: 1. CDR3 length equals 15 residues. This CDR3 is CASSQETSGQETQYF. In DNA, the CDR3 is TGTGCCAGCAGCCAAGAGACTAGCGGACAAGAGACCCAGTACTTC.

In its sample, this clonotype was seen many times. The chain links TRBV7-2 to TRBJ2-2; 8 nucleotides line up with TRBD1. CDR1 is SGHTA, CDR2 FQGNSA, per germline. CDR3 length equals 13 residues. With V trimmed by 8 bases and J by 1 base, 0 bases remained unmatched. This chain's CDR3 is CASGQGNTGELFF. For the CDR3, the DNA is TGTGCCAGCGGACAGGGGAACACCGGGGAGCTGTTTTTT.

The genes are TRBV11-2 and TRBJ2-5; D is possibly TRBD2 (5 bases). V was pared by 5 bases and J by 4 bases, with 14 bases between. The CDR3 is made up of 14 amino acids. Germline V gene data show CDR1 as SGHAT and CDR2 as FQNNGV. CDR3 loop: CASSPWTGSETQYF. In DNA form, the CDR3 reads TGTGCCAGCAGCCCCTGGACGGGGTCAGAGACCCAGTACTTC.

This clonotype was counted at least ten times. The rearrangement uses TRBV20-1 and TRBJ2-5, with 7 positions matching TRBD2. This CDR3 has 16 residues. Unmatched junction bases numbered 18, after V lost 6 bases and J lost 5 bases. In germline, CDR1 is DFQATT, CDR2 SNEGSKA (reference sequence). Here the CDR3 reads CSALTDFAGGGETQYF. Written as DNA, the CDR3 is TGCAGTGCCCTTACCGACTTTGCCGGGGGAGGGGAGACCCAGTACTTC.

In its sample, this clonotype was seen a few times. The CDR3 loop is CASRGTATRNSGNTIYF. As DNA, the CDR3 is TGTGCCAGCAGGGGCACAGCCACGAGGAACTCTGGAAACACCATATATTTT. The chain combines TRBV2 with TRBJ1-3; D unclear. This CDR3 region has 17 residues. Germline V gives CDR1 SNHLY, CDR2 FYNNEI. Trimming shortened V by 6 bases and J by 0 bases, and 18 bases separated the two germline ends.

This clonotype was observed many times. J is TRBJ1-1 and V is TRBV7-8, with 9 positions matching TRBD1. Per the germline V gene, CDR1 is SGHVS and CDR2 is FQNEAQ. The CDR3 is 16 amino acids. Unmatched junction bases numbered 8, after V lost 1 base and J lost 5 bases. This CDR3 is CASSLGWTGDKTEAFF. CDR3 nucleotides: TGTGCCAGCAGCTTAGGGTGGACAGGGGATAAGACTGAAGCTTTCTTT.

This clonotype was counted at least ten times. This chain joins TRBV28 and TRBJ2-4; D is perhaps TRBD2 (6 bases). V was pared by 6 bases and J by 0 bases, with 18 bases between. Germline CDR1 MDHEN, CDR2 SYDVKM. The CDR3 has 17 residues. The CDR3 is CASSHRVGTEAKNIQYF. DNA for the CDR3: TGTGCCAGCAGCCATCGGGTGGGGACTGAAGCCAAAAACATTCAGTACTTC.

The chain's CDR3 is CAAHRQGANTGELFF. In DNA, the CDR3 is TGTGCCGCTCATAGACAGGGCGCGAACACCGGGGAGCTGTTTTTT. The chain employs TRBV6-2 or TRBV6-3 and TRBJ2-2, with 7 bases that match TRBD1. The CDR3 length is 15 residues. Trimming removed 11 bases from V and 0 bases from J; junction bases left unmatched: 9. Germline CDR1 reads MNHEY; CDR2 reads SVGEGT.

This chain joins TRBV11-2 and TRBJ2-4, with D possibly TRBD1 on 5 matching bases. Trimming removed 6 bases from V and 7 bases from J, with 28 bases in between. Germline V gene lookup returns CDR1 SGHAT and CDR2 FQNNGV. This CDR3 has 18 amino acids. CDR3 in amino acids: CASSYTRGTLQEINIQYF. DNA for the CDR3: TGTGCCAGCAGTTATACCCGAGGAACCCTACAGGAAATCAACATTCAGTACTTC.

The DNA of the CDR3 is TGTGCCAGCAGTTACTCGCAGGGGAACACCGGGGAGCTGTTTTTT. It encodes CASSYSQGNTGELFF. This chain uses TRBV6-5 with TRBJ2-2; a weak D match, TRBD1 (5 bases). V shed 0 bases and J shed 1 base, with 6 bases lying between them. CDR1 is MNHEY and CDR2 is SVGAGI in the germline V gene. CDR3 length equals 15 residues.